The T cell receptor beta chain under discussion was sequenced for a study of metastatic and nonmetastatic thyroid tumors. At the level of the study: Comparison of repertoires was carried out across blood and tumor or nodule tissue from malignant and benign thyroid patients.

With MiXCR, TCRdb called clones anew from the PCR reads. The profile shows roughly 20,000 clones, about 28% of them singletons. Germline lookup yields CDR1 SGHAT and CDR2 FQNNGV. The V and J ends lost 0 bases and 7 bases, in that order; junction bases with no gene match: 6. CDR3 size: 15 residues. All patients were treatment-naive before thyroid surgery. The V and J genes are TRBV11-2 and TRBJ2-1, with 7 nucleotides matching TRBD2. The TCR sequence derives from a female donor with papillary thyroid cancer or a benign thyroid nodule (not recorded which). Some clones in this sample may be carry-over from other donors' samples. What was sequenced was tumor tissue. The CDR3 reads CASSLDLGGANEQFF. Here the CDR3 DNA reads TGTGCCAGCAGCTTAGATTTGGGAGGGGCTAATGAGCAGTTCTTC.